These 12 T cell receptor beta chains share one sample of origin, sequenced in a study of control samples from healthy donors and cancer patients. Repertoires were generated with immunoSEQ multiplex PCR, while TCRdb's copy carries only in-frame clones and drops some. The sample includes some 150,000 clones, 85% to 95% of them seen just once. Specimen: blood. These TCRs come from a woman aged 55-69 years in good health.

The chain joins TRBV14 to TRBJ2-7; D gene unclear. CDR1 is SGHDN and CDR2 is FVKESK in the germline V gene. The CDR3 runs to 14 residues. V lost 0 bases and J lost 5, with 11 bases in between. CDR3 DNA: TGTGCCAGCAGCCAAGATTGGGGAACCCACGAGCAGTACTTC. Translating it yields CASSQDWGTHEQYF.

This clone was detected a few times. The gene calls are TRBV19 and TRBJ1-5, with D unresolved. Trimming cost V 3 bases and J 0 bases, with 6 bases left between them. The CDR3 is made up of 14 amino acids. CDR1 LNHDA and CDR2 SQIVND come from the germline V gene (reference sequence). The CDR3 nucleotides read TGTGCCAGTAGTATCTGGGATAGCAATCAGCCCCAGCATTTT. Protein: CASSIWDSNQPQHF.

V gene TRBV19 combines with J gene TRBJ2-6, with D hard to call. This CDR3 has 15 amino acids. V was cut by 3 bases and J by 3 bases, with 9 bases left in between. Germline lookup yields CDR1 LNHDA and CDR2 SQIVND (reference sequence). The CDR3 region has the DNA TGTGCCAGTAGTATTGAAGGGCTTGGGGCCAACGTCCTGACTTTC. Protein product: CASSIEGLGANVLTF. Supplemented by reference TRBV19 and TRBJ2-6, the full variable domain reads DGGITQSPKYLFRKEGQNVTLSCEQNLNHDAMYWYRQDPGQGLRLIYYSQIVNDFQKGDIAEGYSVSREKKESFPLTVTSAQKNPTAFYLCASSIEGLGANVLTFGAGSRLTVL.

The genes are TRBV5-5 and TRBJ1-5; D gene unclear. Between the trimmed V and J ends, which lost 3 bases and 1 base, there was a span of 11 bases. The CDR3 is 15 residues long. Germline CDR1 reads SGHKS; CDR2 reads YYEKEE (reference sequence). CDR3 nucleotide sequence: TGTGCCAGCAGCTCTGGTGTCCCGAGCAATCAGCCCCAGCATTTT. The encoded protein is CASSSGVPSNQPQHF.

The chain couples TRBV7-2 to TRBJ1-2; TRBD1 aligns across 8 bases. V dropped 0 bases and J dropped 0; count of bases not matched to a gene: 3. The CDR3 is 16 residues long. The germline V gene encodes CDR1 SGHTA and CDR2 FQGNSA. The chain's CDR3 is CASSLARTGTNYGYTF. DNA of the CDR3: TGTGCCAGCAGCTTAGCTCGGACAGGGACTAACTATGGCTACACCTTC. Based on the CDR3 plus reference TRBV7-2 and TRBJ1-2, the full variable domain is GAGVSQSPSNKVTEKGKDVELRCDPISGHTALYWYRQSLGQGLEFLIYFQGNSAPDKSGLPSDRFSAERTGGSVSTLTIQRTQQEDSAVYLCASSLARTGTNYGYTFGSGTRLTVV.

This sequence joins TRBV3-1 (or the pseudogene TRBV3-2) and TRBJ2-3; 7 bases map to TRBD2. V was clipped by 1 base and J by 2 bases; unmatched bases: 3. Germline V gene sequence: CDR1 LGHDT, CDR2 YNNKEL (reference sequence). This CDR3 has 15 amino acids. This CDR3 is CASSQVAGSTDTQYF. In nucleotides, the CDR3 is TGTGCCAGCAGCCAAGTAGCGGGCTCCACAGATACGCAGTATTTT.

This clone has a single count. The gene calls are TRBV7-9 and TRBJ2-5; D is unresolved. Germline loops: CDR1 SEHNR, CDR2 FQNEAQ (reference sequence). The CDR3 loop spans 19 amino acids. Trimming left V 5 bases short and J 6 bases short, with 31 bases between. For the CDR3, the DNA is TGTGCCAGCAGCGCCCAAGGTGGGCCCTCGTATGGGGTTAAGAAGACCCAGTACTTC. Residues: CASSAQGGPSYGVKKTQYF.

CDR3 coding DNA: TGTGCCAGCAGTTACCCCGGGGTATCCCTTTACGAGCAGTACTTC. Translating it yields CASSYPGVSLYEQYF. The chain uses TRBV6-6 and TRBJ2-7, with D possibly TRBD2 on 5 matching bases. CDR3 size: 15 residues. The ends were cut back, 2 bases at V and 4 bases at J, with 15 bases in the middle. Germline V CDR1 and CDR2: MNHNY, SVGAGI (reference sequence).

The CDR3 spells CASSGQGADYGYTF. The CDR3 DNA follows: TGTGCCAGCAGTGGACAGGGGGCGGACTATGGCTACACCTTC. The chain is built from TRBV2 and TRBJ1-2; 10 bases map to TRBD1. The V segment lost 4 bases and the J segment 3 bases; nucleotides outside the gene matches: 2. Germline V gene data show CDR1 as SNHLY and CDR2 as FYNNEI. The CDR3 sequence is 14 residues long.

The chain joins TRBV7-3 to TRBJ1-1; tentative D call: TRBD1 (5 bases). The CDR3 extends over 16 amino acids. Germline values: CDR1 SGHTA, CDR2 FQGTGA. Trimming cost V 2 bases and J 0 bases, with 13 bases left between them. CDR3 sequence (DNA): TGTGCCAGCAGCTTAGGAGGGGCGGGAATGAACACTGAAGCTTTCTTT. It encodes CASSLGGAGMNTEAFF.

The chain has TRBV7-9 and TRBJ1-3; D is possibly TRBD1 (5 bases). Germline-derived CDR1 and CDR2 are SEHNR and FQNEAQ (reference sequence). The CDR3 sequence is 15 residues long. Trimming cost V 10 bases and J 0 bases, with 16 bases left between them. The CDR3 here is CATPFGTNSGNTIYF. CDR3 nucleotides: TGTGCCACACCCTTTGGGACGAACTCTGGAAACACCATATATTTT.

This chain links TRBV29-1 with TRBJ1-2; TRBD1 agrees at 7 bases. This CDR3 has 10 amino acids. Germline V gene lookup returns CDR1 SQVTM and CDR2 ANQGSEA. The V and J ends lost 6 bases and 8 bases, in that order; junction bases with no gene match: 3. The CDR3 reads CSVAQGGYTF. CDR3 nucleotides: TGCAGCGTCGCACAGGGGGGCTACACCTTC.